This TCR beta chain was identified during a study of human CD8 memory T cell subsets. UMI-labeled 5' RACE was used to make TCR beta libraries. Each CDR3 protein gets one entry in TCRdb, which reprocessed the 5' RACE reads and gives no DNA. Its table lists some 4,000 distinct CDR3 sequences. The receptor was isolated from a human donor in good health. What was sequenced was CD8+ T cells from PBMCs.

The CDR3 here is CASSPNGGGQSYEQYF. The J gene is TRBJ2-7, the V gene TRBV28; TCRdb's D gene call, TRBD1, goes unchecked for lack of DNA. The germline V gene encodes CDR1 MDHEN and CDR2 SYDVKM. The CDR3 runs 16 residues.